This T cell receptor (beta chain) was found in a study of PD-1 blockade in classical Hodgkin lymphoma. CDR3 length equals 14 residues. J was trimmed by 4 bases and V by 5 bases; bases with no gene match: 4. CDR1 is LNHDA and CDR2 is SQIVND in the germline V gene (reference sequence). Time point: cycle 4 day 1 (C4D1), after less than 7 weeks of nivolumab. Every patient relapsed after autologous stem cell transplantation, and brentuximab vedotin exposure varied. Repertoires were generated with immunoSEQ multiplex PCR, while TCRdb's copy carries only in-frame clones and drops some. Among around 23,000 clones listed, 85% to 90% were seen once.

The clonotype comes from a human donor with classical Hodgkin lymphoma. The chain is built from TRBV19 and TRBJ2-7; 11 positions agree with TRBD1. The sequenced sample was peripheral blood mononuclear cells (PBMCs), obtained before the fourth cycle of nivolumab. CDR3 nucleotides: TGTGCCAGTAGTGCGGACAGGGGGCGTTACGAGCAGTACTTC. Its protein is CASSADRGRYEQYF.